This entry describes one T cell receptor (beta chain). This record belongs to a study of T cells in localized non-small cell lung cancer. The CDR3 loop spans 15 amino acids. With V trimmed by 6 bases and J by 9 bases, 12 bases remained unmatched. Germline V gene lookup returns CDR1 SNHLY and CDR2 FYNNEI. The assay was immunoSEQ multiplex PCR, and TCRdb's table has in-frame clones only and misses some. Among about 72,000 clones listed, 70% to 90% were seen once. The sample was peripheral blood, taken before any cancer treatment. This sequence joins TRBV2 and TRBJ2-1; 9 nucleotides match TRBD2. The receptor was derived from a female donor at least 60 years old with stage I lung adenocarcinoma. CDR3 DNA sequence: TGTGCCAGCAGGACAGGTACTAGCGGGTATCTTGAGCAGTTCTTC. Translation gives CASRTGTSGYLEQFF.